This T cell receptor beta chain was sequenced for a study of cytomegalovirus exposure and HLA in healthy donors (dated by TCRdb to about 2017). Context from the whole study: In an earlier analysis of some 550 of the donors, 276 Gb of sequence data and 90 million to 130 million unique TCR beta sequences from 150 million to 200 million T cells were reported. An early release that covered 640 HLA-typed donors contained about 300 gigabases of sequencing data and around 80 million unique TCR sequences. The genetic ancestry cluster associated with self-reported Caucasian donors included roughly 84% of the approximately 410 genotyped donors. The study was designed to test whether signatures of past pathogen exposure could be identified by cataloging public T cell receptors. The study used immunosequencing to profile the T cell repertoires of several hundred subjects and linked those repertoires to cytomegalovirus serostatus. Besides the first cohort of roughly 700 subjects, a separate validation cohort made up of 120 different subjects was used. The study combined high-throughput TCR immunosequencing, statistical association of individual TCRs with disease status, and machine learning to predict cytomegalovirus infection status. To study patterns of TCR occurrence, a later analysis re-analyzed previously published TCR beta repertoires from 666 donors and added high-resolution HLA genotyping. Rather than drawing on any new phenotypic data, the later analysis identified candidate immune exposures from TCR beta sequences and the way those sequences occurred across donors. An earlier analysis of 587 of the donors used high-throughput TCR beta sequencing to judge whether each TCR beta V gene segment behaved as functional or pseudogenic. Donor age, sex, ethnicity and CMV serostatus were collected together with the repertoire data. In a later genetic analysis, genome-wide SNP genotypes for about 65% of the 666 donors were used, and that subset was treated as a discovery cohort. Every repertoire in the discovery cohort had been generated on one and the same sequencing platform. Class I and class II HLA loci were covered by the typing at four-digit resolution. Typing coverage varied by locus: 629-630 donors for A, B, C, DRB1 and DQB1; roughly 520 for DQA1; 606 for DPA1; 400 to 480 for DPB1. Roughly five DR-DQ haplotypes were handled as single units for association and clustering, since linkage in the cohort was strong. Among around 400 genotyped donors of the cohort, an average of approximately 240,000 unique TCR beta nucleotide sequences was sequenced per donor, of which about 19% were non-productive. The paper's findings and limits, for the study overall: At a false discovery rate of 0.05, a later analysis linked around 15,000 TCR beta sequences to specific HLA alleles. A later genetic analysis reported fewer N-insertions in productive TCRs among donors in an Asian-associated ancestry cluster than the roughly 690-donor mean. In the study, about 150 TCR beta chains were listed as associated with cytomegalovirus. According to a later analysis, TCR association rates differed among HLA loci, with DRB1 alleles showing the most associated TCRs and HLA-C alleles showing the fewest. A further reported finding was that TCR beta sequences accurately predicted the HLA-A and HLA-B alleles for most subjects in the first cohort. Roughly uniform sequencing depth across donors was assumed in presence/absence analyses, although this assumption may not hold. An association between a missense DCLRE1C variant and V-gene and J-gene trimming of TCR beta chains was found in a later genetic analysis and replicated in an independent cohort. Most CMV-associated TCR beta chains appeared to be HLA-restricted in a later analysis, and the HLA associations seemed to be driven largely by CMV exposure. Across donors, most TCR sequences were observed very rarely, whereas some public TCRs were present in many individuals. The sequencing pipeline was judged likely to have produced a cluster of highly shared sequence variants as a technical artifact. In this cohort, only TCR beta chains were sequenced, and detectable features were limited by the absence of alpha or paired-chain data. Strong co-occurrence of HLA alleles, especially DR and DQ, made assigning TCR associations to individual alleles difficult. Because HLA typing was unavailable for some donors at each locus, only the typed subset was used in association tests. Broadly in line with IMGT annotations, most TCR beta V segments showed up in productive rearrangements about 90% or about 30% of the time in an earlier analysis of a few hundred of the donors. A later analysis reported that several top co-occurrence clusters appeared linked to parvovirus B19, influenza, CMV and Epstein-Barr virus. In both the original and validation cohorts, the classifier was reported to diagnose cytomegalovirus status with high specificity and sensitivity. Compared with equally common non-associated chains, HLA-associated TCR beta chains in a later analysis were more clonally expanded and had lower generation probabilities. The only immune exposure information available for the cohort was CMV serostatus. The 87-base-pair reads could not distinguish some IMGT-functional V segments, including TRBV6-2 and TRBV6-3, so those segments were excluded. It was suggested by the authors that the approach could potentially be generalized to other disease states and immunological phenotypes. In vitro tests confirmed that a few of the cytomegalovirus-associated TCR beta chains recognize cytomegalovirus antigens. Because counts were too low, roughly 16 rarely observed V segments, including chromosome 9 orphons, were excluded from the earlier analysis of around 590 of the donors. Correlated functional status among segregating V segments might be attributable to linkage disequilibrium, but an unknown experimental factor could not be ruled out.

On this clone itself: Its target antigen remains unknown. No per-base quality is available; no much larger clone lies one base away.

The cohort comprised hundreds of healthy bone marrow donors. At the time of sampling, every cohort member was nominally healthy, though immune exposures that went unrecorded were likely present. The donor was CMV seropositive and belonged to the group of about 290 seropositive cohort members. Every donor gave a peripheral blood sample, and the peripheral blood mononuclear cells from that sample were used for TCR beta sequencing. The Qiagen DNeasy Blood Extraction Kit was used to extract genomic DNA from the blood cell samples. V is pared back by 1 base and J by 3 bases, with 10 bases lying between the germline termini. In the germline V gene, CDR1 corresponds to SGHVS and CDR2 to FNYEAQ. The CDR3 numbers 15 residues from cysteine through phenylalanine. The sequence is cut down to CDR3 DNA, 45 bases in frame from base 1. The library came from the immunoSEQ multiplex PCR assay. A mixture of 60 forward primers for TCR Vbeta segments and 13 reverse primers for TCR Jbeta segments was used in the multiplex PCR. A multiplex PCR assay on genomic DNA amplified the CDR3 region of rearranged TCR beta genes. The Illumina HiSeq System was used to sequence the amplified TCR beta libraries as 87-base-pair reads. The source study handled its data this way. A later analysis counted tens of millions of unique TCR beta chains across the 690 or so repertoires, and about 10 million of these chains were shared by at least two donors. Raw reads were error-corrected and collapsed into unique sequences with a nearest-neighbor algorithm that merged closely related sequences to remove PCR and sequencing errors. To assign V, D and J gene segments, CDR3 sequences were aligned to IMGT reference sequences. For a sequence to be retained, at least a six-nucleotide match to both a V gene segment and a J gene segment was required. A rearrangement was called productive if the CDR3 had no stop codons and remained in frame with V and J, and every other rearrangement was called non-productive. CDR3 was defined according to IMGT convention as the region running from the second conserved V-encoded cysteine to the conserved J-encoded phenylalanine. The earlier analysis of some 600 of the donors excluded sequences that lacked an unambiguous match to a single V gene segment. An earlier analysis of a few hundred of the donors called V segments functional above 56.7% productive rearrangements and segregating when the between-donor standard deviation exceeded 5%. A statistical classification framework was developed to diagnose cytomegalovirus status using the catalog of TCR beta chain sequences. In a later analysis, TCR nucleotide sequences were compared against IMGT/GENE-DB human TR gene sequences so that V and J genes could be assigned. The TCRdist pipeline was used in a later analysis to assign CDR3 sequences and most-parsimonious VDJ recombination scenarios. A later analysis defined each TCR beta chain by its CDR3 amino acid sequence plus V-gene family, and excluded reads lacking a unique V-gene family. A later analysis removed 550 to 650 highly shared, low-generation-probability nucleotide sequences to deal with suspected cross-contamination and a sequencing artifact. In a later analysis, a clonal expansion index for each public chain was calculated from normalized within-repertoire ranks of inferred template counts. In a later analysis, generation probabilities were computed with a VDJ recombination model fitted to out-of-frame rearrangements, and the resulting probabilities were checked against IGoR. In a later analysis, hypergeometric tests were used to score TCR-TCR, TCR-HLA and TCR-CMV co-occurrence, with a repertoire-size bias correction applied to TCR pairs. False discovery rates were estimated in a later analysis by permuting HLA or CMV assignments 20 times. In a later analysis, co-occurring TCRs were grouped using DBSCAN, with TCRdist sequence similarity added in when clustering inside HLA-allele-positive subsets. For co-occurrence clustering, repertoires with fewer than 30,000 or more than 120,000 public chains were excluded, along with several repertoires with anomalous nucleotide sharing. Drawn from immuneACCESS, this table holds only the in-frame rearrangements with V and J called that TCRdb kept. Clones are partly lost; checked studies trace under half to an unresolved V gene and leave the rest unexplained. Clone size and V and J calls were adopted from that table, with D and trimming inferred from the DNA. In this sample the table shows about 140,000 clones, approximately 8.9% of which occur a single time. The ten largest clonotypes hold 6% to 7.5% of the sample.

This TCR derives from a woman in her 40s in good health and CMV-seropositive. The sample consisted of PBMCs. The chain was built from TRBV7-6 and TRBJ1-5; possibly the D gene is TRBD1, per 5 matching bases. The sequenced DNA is TGTGCCAGCAGCTTAGAGGAGGGGTTCAATCAGCCCCAGCATTTT. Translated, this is CASSLEEGFNQPQHF.